A selection of T cell receptor beta chains follows, all from one sample in a study of T cell responses to AZD1222 COVID-19 vaccine. This table comes from immunoSEQ multiplex PCR, and its TCRdb copy is limited to in-frame clones, with some not included. The sample has 24,000 or so clones; around 87% are singletons. Sample: peripheral blood, taken 28 days after the second AZD1222 dose. These receptors all stem from an adult who received the AZD1222 COVID-19 vaccine. Each CDR3 is given with its conserved first and last residue. A D gene is named only where the DNA matches it firmly. The size of a clone is reported for some rows only, either as once, few or many, or as a class for expanded clones.

size,D,V,J,CDR3,DNA
.,.,TRBV9,TRBJ1-3,CASSPVDVQGNTIYF,TGTGCCAGCAGCCCAGTCGACGTCCAAGGAAACACCATATATTTT
few,.,TRBV18,TRBJ1-6,CASSPGANSPLHF,TGTGCCAGCTCACCAGGGGCGAATTCACCCCTCCACTTT
.,.,TRBV5-1,TRBJ2-7,CASNPPGADYEQYF,TGCGCCAGCAACCCACCCGGAGCCGACTACGAGCAGTACTTC
once,.,TRBV11-2,TRBJ2-3,CASSLDNTDTQYF,TGTGCCAGCAGCTTAGATAATACAGATACGCAGTATTTT
.,.,TRBV4-3,TRBJ2-2,CASSQETNGSRTGELFF,TGCGCCAGCAGCCAAGAAACGAACGGGAGTAGAACCGGGGAGCTGTTTTTT
.,.,TRBV18,TRBJ1-3,CASSEFGLSGNTIYF,TGTGCCAGCTCAGAATTCGGGCTCTCTGGAAACACCATATATTTT
.,.,TRBV19,TRBJ1-4,CASSISPSTNEKLFF,TGTGCCAGTAGTATTTCCCCGTCAACTAATGAAAAACTGTTTTTT
.,.,TRBV3-1/TRBV3-2,TRBJ1-1,CASSQDQGRTEAFF,TGTGCCAGCAGCCAAGATCAGGGGAGGACTGAAGCTTTCTTT
.,TRBD1,TRBV5-5,TRBJ2-7,CASSLQPRTGPYEQYF,TGTGCCAGCAGCTTGCAGCCGAGGACAGGCCCCTACGAGCAGTACTTC
few,.,TRBV30,TRBJ2-2,CAWRNRQRDTGELFF,TGTGCCTGGAGAAACAGGCAAAGGGACACCGGGGAGCTGTTTTTT
.,.,TRBV18,TRBJ2-7,CASSQVGEDEQYF,TGTGCCAGCTCACAGGTAGGGGAGGACGAGCAGTACTTC
once,.,TRBV28,TRBJ1-1,CASSLQREAFF,TGTGCCAGCAGTCTACAGCGTGAAGCTTTCTTT
.,TRBD1,TRBV25-1,TRBJ1-1,CASSDTGEGDTEAFF,TGTGCCAGCAGTGACACAGGGGAGGGGGACACTGAAGCTTTCTTT
.,.,TRBV28,TRBJ1-4,CASSLEGRREKLFF,TGTGCCAGCAGTTTAGAGGGGCGTAGGGAAAAACTGTTTTTT
once,TRBD1,TRBV10-1,TRBJ1-5,CASPPDRGLRQPQHF,TGCGCCAGCCCCCCCGACAGGGGGCTTCGCCAGCCCCAGCATTTT
.,.,TRBV7-3,TRBJ2-5,CASSSNGLGHQETQYF,TGTGCCAGCAGCTCCAATGGCTTAGGACACCAAGAGACCCAGTACTTC
.,TRBD1,TRBV19,TRBJ2-6,CASNTMGTGSSGANVLTF,TGTGCCAGTAATACTATGGGGACAGGGTCCTCTGGGGCCAACGTCCTGACTTTC